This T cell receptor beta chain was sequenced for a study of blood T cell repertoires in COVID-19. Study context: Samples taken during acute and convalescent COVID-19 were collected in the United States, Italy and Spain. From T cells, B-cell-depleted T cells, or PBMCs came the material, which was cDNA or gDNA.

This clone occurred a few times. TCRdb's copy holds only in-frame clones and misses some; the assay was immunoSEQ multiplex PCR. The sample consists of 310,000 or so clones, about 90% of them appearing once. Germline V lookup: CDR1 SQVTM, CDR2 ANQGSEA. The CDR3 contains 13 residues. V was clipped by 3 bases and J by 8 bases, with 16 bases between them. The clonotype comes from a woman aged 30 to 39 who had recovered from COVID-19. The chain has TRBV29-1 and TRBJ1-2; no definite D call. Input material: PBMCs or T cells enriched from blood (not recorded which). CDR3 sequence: CSVERVTGGGYTF. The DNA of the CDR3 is TGCAGCGTTGAGAGGGTGACGGGCGGGGGCTACACCTTC.